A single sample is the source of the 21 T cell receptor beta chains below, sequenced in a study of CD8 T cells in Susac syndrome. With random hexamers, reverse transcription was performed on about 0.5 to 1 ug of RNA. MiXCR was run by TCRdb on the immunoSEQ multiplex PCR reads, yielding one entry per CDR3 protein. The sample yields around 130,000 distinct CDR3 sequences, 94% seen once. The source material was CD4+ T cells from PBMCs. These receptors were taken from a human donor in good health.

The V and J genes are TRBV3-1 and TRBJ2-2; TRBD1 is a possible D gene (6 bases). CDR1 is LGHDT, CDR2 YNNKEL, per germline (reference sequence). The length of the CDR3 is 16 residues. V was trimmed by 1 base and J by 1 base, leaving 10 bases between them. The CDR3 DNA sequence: TGTGCCAGCAGCCAAGGAAGGGGGAAGAACACCGGGGAGCTGTTTTTT. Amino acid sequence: CASSQGRGKNTGELFF.

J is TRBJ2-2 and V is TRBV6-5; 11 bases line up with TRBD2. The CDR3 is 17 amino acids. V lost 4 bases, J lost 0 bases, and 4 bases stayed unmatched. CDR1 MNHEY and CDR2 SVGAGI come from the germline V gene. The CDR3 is CASSSGLAVPNTGELFF. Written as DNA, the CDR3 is TGTGCCAGCAGTTCGGGACTAGCGGTACCGAACACCGGGGAGCTGTTTTTT.

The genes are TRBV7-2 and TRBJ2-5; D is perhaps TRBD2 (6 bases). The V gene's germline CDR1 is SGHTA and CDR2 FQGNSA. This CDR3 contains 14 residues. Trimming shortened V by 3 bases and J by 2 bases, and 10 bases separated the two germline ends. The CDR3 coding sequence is TGTGCCAGCAGCTTTTCTAGCGCACAAGAGACCCAGTACTTC. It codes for CASSFSSAQETQYF.

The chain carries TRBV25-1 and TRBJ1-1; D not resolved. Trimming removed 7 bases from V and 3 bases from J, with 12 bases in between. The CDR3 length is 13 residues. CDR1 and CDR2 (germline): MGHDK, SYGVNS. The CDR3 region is CASKNVWDTEAFF. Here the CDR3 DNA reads TGTGCCAGCAAAAATGTCTGGGACACTGAAGCTTTCTTT.

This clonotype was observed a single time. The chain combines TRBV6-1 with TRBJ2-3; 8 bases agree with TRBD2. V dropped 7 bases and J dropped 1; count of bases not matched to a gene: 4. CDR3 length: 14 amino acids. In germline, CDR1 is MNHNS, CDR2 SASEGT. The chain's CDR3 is CASTALAGTDTQYF. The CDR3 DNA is TGTGCCAGCACCGCACTAGCGGGCACAGATACGCAGTATTTT.

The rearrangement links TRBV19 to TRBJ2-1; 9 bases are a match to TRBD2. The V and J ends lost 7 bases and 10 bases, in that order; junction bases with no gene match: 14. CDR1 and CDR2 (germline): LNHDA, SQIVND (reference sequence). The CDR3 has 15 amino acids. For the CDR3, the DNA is TGTGCCAGTAAGCCCCCAGCGGGAGGCCAGGGGGAGCAGTTCTTC. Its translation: CASKPPAGGQGEQFF.

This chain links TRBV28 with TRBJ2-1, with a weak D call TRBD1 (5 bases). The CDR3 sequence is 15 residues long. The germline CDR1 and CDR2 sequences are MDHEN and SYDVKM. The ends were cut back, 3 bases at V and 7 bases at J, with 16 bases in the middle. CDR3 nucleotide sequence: TGTGCCAGCAGTTTGGGGCTGTCTTCGGTGAATGAGCAGTTCTTC. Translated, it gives CASSLGLSSVNEQFF. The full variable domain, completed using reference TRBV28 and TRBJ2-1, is DVKVTQSSRYLVKRTGEKVFLECVQDMDHENMFWYRQDPGLGLRLIYFSYDVKMKEKGDIPEGYSVSREKKERFSLILESASTNQTSMYLCASSLGLSSVNEQFFGPGTRLTVL.

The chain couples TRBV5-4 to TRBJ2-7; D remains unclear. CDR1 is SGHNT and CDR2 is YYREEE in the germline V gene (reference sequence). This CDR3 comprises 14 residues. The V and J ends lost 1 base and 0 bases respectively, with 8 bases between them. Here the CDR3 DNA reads TGTGCCAGCAGCTTGTCCGACCTCTCCTACGAGCAGTACTTC. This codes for CASSLSDLSYEQYF.

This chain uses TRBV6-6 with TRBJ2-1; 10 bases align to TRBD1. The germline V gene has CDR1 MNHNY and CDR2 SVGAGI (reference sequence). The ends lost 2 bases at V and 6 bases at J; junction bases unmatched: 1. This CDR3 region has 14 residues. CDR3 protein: CASSYRTGGNEQFF. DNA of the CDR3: TGTGCCAGCAGTTACCGGACAGGGGGCAATGAGCAGTTCTTC.

The CDR3 coding sequence is TGTGCCAGCAGCCAATCATCTCGGCGGGCGTCCTACTATGGCTACACCTTC. Translation: CASSQSSRRASYYGYTF. The chain couples TRBV3-1 to TRBJ1-2; D ambiguous. V lost 2 bases to trimming and J lost 3 bases, with 19 bases between them. This CDR3 spans 17 amino acids. Looked up from germline, CDR1 is LGHDT and CDR2 is YNNKEL (reference sequence). Together with reference TRBV3-1 and TRBJ1-2, the CDR3 gives the full variable domain: DTAVSQTPKYLVTQMGNDKSIKCEQNLGHDTMYWYKQDSKKFLKIMFSYNNKELIINETVPNRFSPKSPDKAHLNLHINSLELGDSAVYFCASSQSSRRASYYGYTFGSGTRLTVV.

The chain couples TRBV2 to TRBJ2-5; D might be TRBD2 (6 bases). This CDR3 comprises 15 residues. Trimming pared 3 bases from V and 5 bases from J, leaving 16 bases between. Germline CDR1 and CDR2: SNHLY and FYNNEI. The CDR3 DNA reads TGTGCCAGCAGTGAGCGGTGGAGCGGGCGGGAGACCCAGTACTTC. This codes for CASSERWSGRETQYF.

CDR3 region: CTRKTGVYEQYF. The CDR3 nucleotides are TGCACCAGAAAGACGGGGGTCTACGAGCAGTACTTC. This rearrangement joins TRBV1 to TRBJ2-7; the table's D call, TRBD1, was not checked against the DNA. TRBV1 is flagged as a pseudogene. This CDR3 is built from 12 residues.

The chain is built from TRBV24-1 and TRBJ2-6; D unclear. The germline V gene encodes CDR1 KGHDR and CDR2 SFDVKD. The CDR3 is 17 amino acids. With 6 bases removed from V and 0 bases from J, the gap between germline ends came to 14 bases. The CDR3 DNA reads TGTGCCACCAGTTATCGGACGGCGAGCTCTGGGGCCAACGTCCTGACTTTC. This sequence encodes CATSYRTASSGANVLTF.

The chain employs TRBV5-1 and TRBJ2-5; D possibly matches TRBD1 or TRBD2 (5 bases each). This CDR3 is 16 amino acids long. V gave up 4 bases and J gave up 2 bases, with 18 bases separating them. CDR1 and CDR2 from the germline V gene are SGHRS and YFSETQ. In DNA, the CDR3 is TGCGCCAGCAGCCCAGGTCGGGACCCAGGTCAAGAGACCCAGTACTTC. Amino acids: CASSPGRDPGQETQYF. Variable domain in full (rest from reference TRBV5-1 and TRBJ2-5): KAGVTQTPRYLIKTRGQQVTLSCSPISGHRSVSWYQQTPGQGLQFLFEYFSETQRNKGNFPGRFSGRQFSNSRSEMNVSTLELGDSALYLCASSPGRDPGQETQYFGPGTRLLVL.

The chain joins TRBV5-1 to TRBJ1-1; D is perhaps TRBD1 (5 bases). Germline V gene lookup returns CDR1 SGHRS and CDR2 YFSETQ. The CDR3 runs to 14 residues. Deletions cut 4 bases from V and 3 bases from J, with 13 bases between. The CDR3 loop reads CASSLRASDTEAFF. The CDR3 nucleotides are TGCGCCAGCAGCCTCAGGGCGTCGGACACTGAAGCTTTCTTT.

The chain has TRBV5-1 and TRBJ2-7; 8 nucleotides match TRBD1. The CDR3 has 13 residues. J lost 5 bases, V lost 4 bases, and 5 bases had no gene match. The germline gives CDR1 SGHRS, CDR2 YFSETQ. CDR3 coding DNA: TGCGCCAGCAGCGCACAGGGGGGCGACGAGCAGTACTTC. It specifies CASSAQGGDEQYF.

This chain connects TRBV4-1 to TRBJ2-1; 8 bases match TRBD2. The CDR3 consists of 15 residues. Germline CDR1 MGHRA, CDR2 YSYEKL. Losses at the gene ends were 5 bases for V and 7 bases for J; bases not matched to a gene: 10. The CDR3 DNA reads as TGCGCCAGCAGCGACGGGACTAGGTTTTGGAATGAGCAGTTCTTC. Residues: CASSDGTRFWNEQFF.

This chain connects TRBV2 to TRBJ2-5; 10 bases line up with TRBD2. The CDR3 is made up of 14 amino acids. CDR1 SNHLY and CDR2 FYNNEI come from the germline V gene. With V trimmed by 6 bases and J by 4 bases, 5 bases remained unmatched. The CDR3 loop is CASRVAGGGETQYF. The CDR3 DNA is TGTGCCAGCAGGGTAGCGGGGGGCGGAGAGACCCAGTACTTC. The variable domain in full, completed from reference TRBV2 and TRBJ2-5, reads EPEVTQTPSHQVTQMGQEVILRCVPISNHLYFYWYRQILGQKVEFLVSFYNNEISEKSEIFDDQFSVERPDGSNFTLKIRSTKLEDSAMYFCASRVAGGGETQYFGPGTRLLVL.

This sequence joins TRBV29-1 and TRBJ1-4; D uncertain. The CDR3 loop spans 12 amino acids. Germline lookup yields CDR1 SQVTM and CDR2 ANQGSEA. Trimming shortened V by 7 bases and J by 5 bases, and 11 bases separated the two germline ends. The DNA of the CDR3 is TGCAGCGCCTCAGAAGGGAATGAAAAACTGTTTTTT. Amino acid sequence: CSASEGNEKLFF. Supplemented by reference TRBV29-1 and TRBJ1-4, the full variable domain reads SAVISQKPSRDICQRGTSLTIQCQVDSQVTMMFWYRQQPGQSLTLIATANQGSEATYESGFVIDKFPISRPNLTFSTLTVSNMSPEDSSIYLCSASEGNEKLFFGSGTQLSVL.

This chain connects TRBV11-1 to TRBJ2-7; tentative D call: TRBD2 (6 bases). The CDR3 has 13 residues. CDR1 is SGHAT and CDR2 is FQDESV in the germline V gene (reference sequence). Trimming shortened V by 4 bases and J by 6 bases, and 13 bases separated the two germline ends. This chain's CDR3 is CASSSLARVEQYF. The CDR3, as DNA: TGTGCCAGCAGCTCACTAGCTCGGGTCGAGCAGTACTTC.

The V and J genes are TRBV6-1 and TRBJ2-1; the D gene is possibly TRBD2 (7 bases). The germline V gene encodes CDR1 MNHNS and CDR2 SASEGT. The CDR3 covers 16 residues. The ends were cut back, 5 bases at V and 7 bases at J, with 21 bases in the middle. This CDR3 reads CASSPHQGRALNEQFF. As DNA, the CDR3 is TGTGCCAGCAGTCCCCATCAGGGGAGGGCCCTGAATGAGCAGTTCTTC.